The clone carrying this T cell receptor (beta chain) was seen many times. The antigen remains unidentified. The sample belongs to a study of T cells after yellow fever vaccination. Study-level points and caveats: Contamination by abundant bulk-population clonotypes could be present in FACS-sorted repertoires. It was a small share of clonotypes that appeared in both CD4 and CD8 compartments.

The CDR3 runs to 13 residues. The germline V gene has CDR1 DFQATT and CDR2 SNEGSKA (reference sequence). V lost 2 bases and J 8 bases, leaving 14 bases between the germline ends. Template switching with 5'RACE generated the TCR cDNA and added a universal primer site and UMIs. One entry per CDR3 protein, called by TCRdb with MiXCR from the 5' RACE reads. The sample includes some 350,000 distinct CDR3 sequences, around 4.1% of them seen just once. The receptor's source is a man aged 18 to 30 who received the YFV17D yellow fever vaccine. The chain employs TRBV20-1 and TRBJ2-3; D might be TRBD1 (6 bases). The specimen comprised PBMCs, sampled 5 days after the yellow fever booster vaccination. The CDR3 loop reads CSARSLEGVTQYF. CDR3 bases: TGCAGTGCTAGAAGTCTCGAGGGGGTTACGCAGTATTTT.